This TCR beta chain emerged from a study of radiation and T cells in renal cell carcinoma. This CDR3 is 15 amino acids long. Deletions cut 1 base from V and 0 bases from J, with 9 bases between. In germline, CDR1 is SGDLS, CDR2 YYNGEE. TCRdb's table, derived via immunoSEQ multiplex PCR, lists solely in-frame clones and lacks some. The sample carries 140,000 or so clones, about 88% recorded once. This clone was seen once. Its matching antigen is unknown. Study conclusions and caveats: Without pretreatment biopsies, baseline tumor clonotype presence was undetermined.

Described time point: baseline pretreatment blood. Treatment: 15 Gy SBRT to primary tumor, nephrectomy 4 weeks later. Blood was sampled at baseline, 2 weeks and 4 weeks after SBRT. This renal cell carcinoma was of the clear cell type. The specimen was blood, collected from a patient whose treatment included radiotherapy and nephrectomy. The receptor was isolated from a woman between 45 and 60 years old with renal cell carcinoma. The chain is built from TRBV9 and TRBJ2-3; D remains ambiguous. The CDR3 bases are TGTGCCAGCAGCGTACGCCTAGGAAGCACAGATACGCAGTATTTT. This codes for CASSVRLGSTDTQYF.